The clone carrying this TCR beta chain was seen ten or more times. The V gene end was trimmed by 5 bases and the J gene end by 0 bases; junction bases not matched to a gene: 10. The CDR3 contains 17 residues. The germline CDR1 and CDR2 sequences are MNHEY and SMNVEV (reference sequence). The data were obtained in a study of spatial heterogeneity in lung cancer. About the study: Within raw reads, each unique TCR and UMI combination appeared on average more than ten times.

One entry per CDR3 protein results from TCRdb running MiXCR on the 5' RACE reads. Of about 3,000 distinct CDR3 sequences in the sample, roughly 3.1% were seen once. Time point of the sample: sample taken at primary tumor resection. The sequencing used normal lung tissue next to the tumor, collected at surgery. The rearrangement joins TRBV27 to TRBJ1-1; TRBD1 aligns across 9 bases. This sequence originates from a male donor with early-stage non-small cell lung cancer. DNA for the CDR3: TGTGCCAGCAGTATCAGGGACAGGGAAGGGGTGAACACTGAAGCTTTCTTT. It specifies CASSIRDREGVNTEAFF.